The 18 T cell receptor beta chains below come from one sample, sequenced in a study of beta chain features in type 1 diabetes. Of the isolated RNA, all was reverse transcribed, and so the sequenced material was expressed TCRB transcripts. Data came from immunoSEQ multiplex PCR; TCRdb stores just in-frame clones and leaves some out. The sample has under 90,000 clones; around 32% are singletons. The sequenced sample was stem cell memory CD4+ T cells from blood. The receptors stem from a woman between 18 and 30 years old in good health.

This clone was counted a few times. Other DNA sequences in the same sample also yield this CDR3. This chain connects TRBV7-3 to TRBJ1-1; weak D call: TRBD1 (5 bases). The CDR3 totals 13 residues. Trimming removed 4 bases from V and 1 base from J, with 7 bases in between. Germline V gives CDR1 SGHTA, CDR2 FQGTGA. The DNA of the CDR3 is TGTGCCAGCAGCTCCCAGGGGAACACTGAAGCTTTCTTT. It translates to CASSSQGNTEAFF.

The chain joins TRBV9 to TRBJ2-7; possible D gene TRBD2, 6 bases. CDR1 and CDR2 from the germline V gene are SGDLS and YYNGEE. The V end lost 0 bases, the J end lost 4 bases, and 11 bases lay between the germline ends. This CDR3 has 14 residues. For the CDR3, the DNA is TGTGCCAGCAGCGTAGTTCCCGGGAGTTACGAGCAGTACTTC. It codes for CASSVVPGSYEQYF.

V usage is TRBV1 and J usage is TRBJ1-2. TRBV1 is a documented pseudogene. The CDR3 contains 14 residues. Written as DNA, the CDR3 is TGCACCAGCAGCCCTTCCTTCCCCACGGGGTTAAGGACCTTC. This gives the protein CTSSPSFPTGLRTF.

The CDR3 region has the DNA TGTGCCACCAGCAGAGATTTGCGGGCCCCGATGCCGGAGACCCAGTACTTC. Translating gives CATSRDLRAPMPETQYF. This chain links TRBV15 with TRBJ2-5, with D perhaps TRBD2 (5 bases). Trimming took 0 bases from V and 5 from J, leaving 19 bases between them. Germline V gene sequence: CDR1 LNHNV, CDR2 YYDKDF (reference sequence). The CDR3 runs 17 residues.

This sequence joins TRBV11-2 and TRBJ1-1, with 11 bases fitting TRBD1. The CDR3 length is 17 residues. The J segment lost 1 base and the V segment lost 1 base, leaving 5 bases of the junction unmatched. CDR1 is SGHAT, CDR2 FQNNGV, per germline. CDR3 in DNA: TGTGCCAGCAGCTTAGGGACAGGGGGCTTCGGGAACACTGAAGCTTTCTTT. Its protein is CASSLGTGGFGNTEAFF.

This clone was seen more than once but under ten times. The chain recombines TRBV30 with TRBJ2-3; D gene uncertain. Germline V gives CDR1 GTSNPN, CDR2 SVGIG (reference sequence). Trimming cost V 3 bases and J 1 base, with 8 bases left between them. This CDR3 spans 13 amino acids. The CDR3: CAWSLFGTDTQYF. The CDR3 DNA sequence: TGTGCCTGGAGCCTCTTCGGCACAGATACGCAGTATTTT.

V and J are TRBV25-1 and TRBJ1-2; possibly TRBD1 for D (6 bases). Trimming cost V 8 bases and J 2 bases, with 27 bases left between them. In germline, CDR1 is MGHDK, CDR2 SYGVNS. The CDR3 is 18 residues long. Here the CDR3 reads CASSPVGGARMKNYGYTF. The CDR3 nucleotides are TGTGCCAGCTCCCCTGTTGGGGGGGCGCGAATGAAGAACTATGGCTACACCTTC.

This clone has more than one count but fewer than ten. This sequence joins TRBV29-1 and TRBJ2-7; 7 bases are a match to TRBD1. V shed 6 bases and J 6 bases; nucleotides not matched to a gene: 11. The CDR3 consists of 13 residues. CDR1 SQVTM and CDR2 ANQGSEA come from the germline V gene. The CDR3 is CSVPRDRGSEQYF. The CDR3 DNA reads TGCAGCGTCCCTCGGGACAGAGGTTCCGAGCAGTACTTC.

The chain is built from TRBV5-1 and TRBJ2-3; 7 bases are a match to TRBD1. The trim removed 1 base at V and 4 bases at J, leaving 0 bases unmatched. The CDR3 extends over 13 amino acids. The germline gives CDR1 SGHRS, CDR2 YFSETQ. CDR3 bases: TGCGCCAGCAGCTTGACAGGGGCAGATACGCAGTATTTT. As protein: CASSLTGADTQYF.

This clone occurred a few times. J is TRBJ1-4 and V is TRBV4-1; 9 nucleotides agree with TRBD1. J gave up 5 bases and V 3 bases, and 4 bases lay outside the gene matches. This CDR3 is 15 amino acids long. The V gene's germline CDR1 is MGHRA and CDR2 YSYEKL. Written as DNA, the CDR3 is TGCGCCAGCAGCCAGGGGGGACAGGGAAATGAAAAACTGTTTTTT. This codes for CASSQGGQGNEKLFF.

In this sample, this clone turned up a few times. The chain is built from TRBV12-2 and TRBJ1-5; TRBD1, the D gene given by the table, was not confirmed from the DNA. TRBV12-2 is assigned pseudogene status. The CDR3 contains 14 residues. In DNA, the CDR3 is TGTGCAAGTCGCAACAGACAGGGCAATCAGCCCCAGCATTTT. Its protein product is CASRNRQGNQPQHF.

V gene TRBV6-5 combines with J gene TRBJ1-2; a possible D gene is TRBD1 (6 bases). The CDR3 is 13 residues long. Trimming cost V 8 bases and J 2 bases, with 12 bases left between them. Germline V lookup: CDR1 MNHEY, CDR2 SVGAGI. Here the CDR3 reads CASRPGTNYGYTF. CDR3 DNA: TGTGCCAGCCGGCCGGGGACAAACTATGGCTACACCTTC.

This clone has more than one count but fewer than ten. The chain recombines TRBV11-1 with TRBJ2-7; 9 nucleotides align to TRBD1. The CDR3 runs 15 residues. Per the germline V gene, CDR1 is SGHAT and CDR2 is FQDESV (reference sequence). The trim removed 5 bases at V and 3 bases at J, leaving 8 bases unmatched. CDR3 sequence reads: CASSTDRGTSYEQYF. The CDR3 bases are TGTGCCAGCAGCACGGACAGGGGTACTAGCTACGAGCAGTACTTC.

In this sample, this clone turned up a few times. The chain recombines TRBV7-2 with TRBJ1-1; 8 bases match TRBD1. Germline V gene lookup returns CDR1 SGHTA and CDR2 FQGNSA. V shed 5 bases, J shed 0 bases, and the junction held 2 bases outside the gene matches. CDR3 length: 14 residues. The DNA of the CDR3 is TGTGCCAGCAGCCGGGACAGGATGAACACTGAAGCTTTCTTT. It yields the protein CASSRDRMNTEAFF.

This chain uses TRBV25-1 with TRBJ1-2, with 7 bases fitting TRBD1. V lost 8 bases to trimming and J lost 5 bases; unmatched junction nucleotides: 8. The CDR3 sequence is 13 residues long. Germline values: CDR1 MGHDK, CDR2 SYGVNS. As DNA, the CDR3 is TGTGCCAGCCGAGAATCCAGGGGGTATGGCTACACCTTC. This translates into CASRESRGYGYTF.

This clone was found a few times. V and J are TRBV16 and TRBJ1-2; 7 positions match TRBD1. Germline CDR1 and CDR2: KGHSY and FQNENV. The CDR3 contains 14 residues. V lost 2 bases, J lost 11 bases, and 11 bases stayed unmatched. In nucleotides, the CDR3 is TGTGCCAGCAGCCAAGTGTATAGGGACAGCGAGTACACCTTC. Protein: CASSQVYRDSEYTF.

The gene calls are TRBV28 and TRBJ2-7, with D perhaps TRBD2 (5 bases). This CDR3 has 14 amino acids. CDR1 and CDR2 from the germline V gene are MDHEN and SYDVKM. The V gene lost 6 bases and the J gene lost 2 bases, with 14 bases spanning the gap. As DNA, the CDR3 is TGTGCCAGCAGGGTGACTACCACCCCCTACGAGCAGTACTTC. Translated: CASRVTTTPYEQYF.

This chain uses TRBV28 with TRBJ2-3; no firm D call. CDR3 length: 14 amino acids. V shed 6 bases and J shed 1 base, with 11 bases lying between them. CDR1 and CDR2 (germline): MDHEN, SYDVKM. The CDR3 spells CASRVPLGTDTQYF. CDR3 bases: TGTGCCAGCAGGGTTCCGCTAGGCACAGATACGCAGTATTTT.